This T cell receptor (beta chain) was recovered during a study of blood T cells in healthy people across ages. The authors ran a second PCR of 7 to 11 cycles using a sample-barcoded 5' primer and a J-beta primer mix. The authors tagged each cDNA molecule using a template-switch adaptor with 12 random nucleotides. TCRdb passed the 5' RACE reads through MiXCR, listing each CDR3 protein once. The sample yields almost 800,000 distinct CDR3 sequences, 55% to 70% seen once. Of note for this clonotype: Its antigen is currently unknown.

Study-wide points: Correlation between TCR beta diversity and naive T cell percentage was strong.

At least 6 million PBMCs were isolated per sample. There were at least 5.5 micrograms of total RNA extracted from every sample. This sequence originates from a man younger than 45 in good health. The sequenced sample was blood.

CDR3 protein: CASTEGSTKNIQYF. CDR3 nucleotides: TGTGCCAGCACCGAAGGCTCGACCAAAAACATTCAGTACTTC. This chain links TRBV2 with TRBJ2-4; D remains ambiguous. The V and J ends lost 7 bases and 2 bases respectively, with 12 bases between them. The CDR3 has 14 amino acids. Germline loops: CDR1 SNHLY, CDR2 FYNNEI.